This entry lists 23 T cell receptor beta chains sequenced from one sample in a study of blood T cell repertoires in COVID-19. Clones were read by immunoSEQ multiplex PCR, and TCRdb kept only the in-frame ones, dropping some. Of 140,000 or so clones in the sample, roughly nine tenths were seen once. The sample consisted of peripheral blood. Receptors were obtained from a woman aged 60-70 years with active COVID-19.

The chain combines TRBV10-2 with TRBJ1-1, with TRBD1 matching 7 bases. V lost 9 bases, J lost 3 bases, and 4 bases stayed unmatched. Germline CDR1 is WSHSY and CDR2 is SAAADI. CDR3 size: 12 residues. The CDR3 is CASQGGYTEAFF. DNA of the CDR3: TGCGCCAGTCAGGGGGGTTACACTGAAGCTTTCTTT.

This chain uses TRBV6-5 with TRBJ2-7; 9 nucleotides align to TRBD1. The CDR3 length is 14 residues. Germline V CDR1 and CDR2: MNHEY, SVGAGI. V trimming: 4 bases; J trimming: 2 bases; junction bases outside the gene matches: 3. The DNA for the CDR3 is TGTGCCAGCAGTTGGGGACAGGGCCCCTACGAGCAGTACTTC. As protein: CASSWGQGPYEQYF.

This rearrangement joins TRBV28 to TRBJ2-7; the D gene is possibly TRBD1 (6 bases). This CDR3 has 15 residues. Trimming pared 4 bases from V and 3 bases from J, leaving 16 bases between. Germline V lookup: CDR1 MDHEN, CDR2 SYDVKM. The CDR3 nucleotides are TGTGCCAGCAGTTCAAGGAAGGAAGGGGGCTACGAGCAGTACTTC. It translates to CASSSRKEGGYEQYF.

This rearrangement joins TRBV4-3 to TRBJ1-4, with D possibly TRBD1 on 6 matching bases. The CDR3 is made up of 16 amino acids. Germline CDR1 LGHNA, CDR2 YSLEER. With 3 bases removed from V and 3 bases from J, the gap between germline ends came to 14 bases. The DNA for the CDR3 is TGCGCCAGCAGCCATTGGGGAGGGGGAGCTAATGAAAAACTGTTTTTT. Its translation is CASSHWGGGANEKLFF.

V gene TRBV27 combines with J gene TRBJ2-7; tentatively, D is TRBD2 (6 bases). The germline V and J ends were trimmed by 8 bases and 3 bases, with 14 bases remaining between them. This CDR3 is 13 amino acids long. CDR1 MNHEY and CDR2 SMNVEV come from the germline V gene (reference sequence). CDR3 nucleotide sequence: TGTGCCAGCGGGGGGTTCGCCAGCTACGAGCAGTACTTC. Amino acid sequence: CASGGFASYEQYF.

The genes are TRBV11-3 and TRBJ2-3; 11 positions match TRBD2. The ends lost 5 bases at V and 3 bases at J; junction bases unmatched: 13. CDR1 SGHNT and CDR2 YENEEA come from the germline V gene. CDR3 length: 18 residues. CDR3 protein: CASSQTSVAGGRTDTQYF. In nucleotides, the CDR3 is TGTGCCAGCAGCCAAACCTCTGTAGCGGGAGGGAGGACAGATACGCAGTATTTT.

The chain uses TRBV7-7 and TRBJ2-5; TRBD1 is a possible D gene (6 bases). The ends were cut back, 2 bases at V and 5 bases at J, with 18 bases in the middle. The CDR3 contains 16 residues. From germline, CDR1 is SSHAT and CDR2 FNYEAQ (reference sequence). In DNA form, the CDR3 reads TGTGCCAGCAGCTTAACAGGGTCGTCGGGGTGGGAGACCCAGTACTTC. This sequence encodes CASSLTGSSGWETQYF.

The V call is TRBV28, the J call TRBJ1-2; TRBD1 is a possible D gene (5 bases). The CDR3 sequence is 17 residues long. Germline values: CDR1 MDHEN, CDR2 SYDVKM. The V end was cut by 6 bases, the J end by 5 bases, with 25 bases between. This CDR3 is CASRGKGGGPRGYGYTF. The CDR3 DNA is TGTGCCAGCAGAGGCAAGGGTGGGGGTCCCCGGGGGTATGGCTACACCTTC.

The chain employs TRBV28 and TRBJ2-7, with D possibly matching TRBD1 (5 bases). V dropped 3 bases and J dropped 2 bases, with 11 bases sitting between them. From germline, CDR1 is MDHEN and CDR2 SYDVKM. The CDR3 is 14 residues long. As DNA, the CDR3 is TGTGCCAGCAGTTTCTTGAGACAGCCCTACGAGCAGTACTTC. Protein product: CASSFLRQPYEQYF.

The chain carries TRBV4-3 and TRBJ2-1; tentatively, D is TRBD1 (5 bases). Germline lookup yields CDR1 LGHNA and CDR2 YSLEER. Deletions cut 0 bases from V and 5 bases from J, with 17 bases between. This CDR3 has 17 amino acids. The CDR3 sequence: CASSQELVQVVHNEQFF. In DNA, the CDR3 is TGCGCCAGCAGCCAAGAGCTGGTACAGGTGGTCCACAATGAGCAGTTCTTC.

This clone has just one count. The V call is TRBV21-1, the J call TRBJ1-5. TRBV21-1 is a pseudogene. The CDR3 spans 18 residues. In nucleotides, the CDR3 is TGTGCAGCCGACCGGGAGGGGGTCCCCTATCCTAGCAATCAGCCCCAGCATTTT. It specifies CAADREGVPYPSNQPQHF.

The chain uses TRBV28 and TRBJ1-5; 9 bases fit TRBD1. The V gene end was trimmed by 6 bases and the J gene end by 0 bases; junction bases not matched to a gene: 15. The CDR3 totals 19 residues. Germline loops: CDR1 MDHEN, CDR2 SYDVKM. The CDR3 DNA is TGTGCCAGCAGGCTCGGCGGGACAGGGTTGGGTTATAGCAATCAGCCCCAGCATTTT. Encoded protein: CASRLGGTGLGYSNQPQHF.

This chain joins TRBV27 and TRBJ2-1, with TRBD1 identical over 8 bases. This CDR3 comprises 13 residues. Germline CDR1 reads MNHEY; CDR2 reads SMNVEV (reference sequence). The junction had 6 bases not matched to a gene; V was cut back by 6 bases and J by 8 bases. CDR3 bases: TGTGCCAGCAGCCCCTCAGGGGGCCATGAGCAGTTCTTC. Encoded protein: CASSPSGGHEQFF.

V is TRBV3-1 (or the pseudogene TRBV3-2) and J is TRBJ1-2, with TRBD1 matching over 7 bases. V lost 2 bases, J lost 6 bases, and 12 bases stayed unmatched. CDR3 length equals 16 residues. Germline V lookup: CDR1 LGHDT, CDR2 YNNKEL (reference sequence). CDR3 in amino acids: CASSQRGSDRVHGYTF. CDR3 bases: TGTGCCAGCAGCCAACGAGGGAGTGACAGGGTGCATGGCTACACCTTC.

The sample holds one count of this clone. The V call is TRBV4-1, the J call TRBJ1-3; D remains ambiguous. V was pared by 1 base and J by 4 bases, with 11 bases between. The CDR3 contains 15 residues. Germline lookup yields CDR1 MGHRA and CDR2 YSYEKL. The CDR3 nucleotides read TGCGCCAGCAGCCAAGGGGTGGTGAGGGGAAACACCATATATTTT. Its protein product is CASSQGVVRGNTIYF.

The chain couples TRBV5-5 to TRBJ2-5; 7 bases align to TRBD2. J lost 2 bases, V lost 1 base, and 8 bases had no gene match. The CDR3 extends over 16 amino acids. CDR1 is SGHKS and CDR2 is YYEKEE in the germline V gene (reference sequence). CDR3 amino acids: CASSLYSSGFQETQYF. In DNA form, the CDR3 reads TGTGCCAGCAGCTTGTATTCTAGCGGTTTTCAAGAGACCCAGTACTTC.

This chain's CDR3 is CASGLASTDTQYF. The DNA for the CDR3 is TGTGCTAGTGGTTTGGCAAGCACAGATACGCAGTATTTT. The chain is built from TRBV12-5 and TRBJ2-3; no clear D. Germline lookup yields CDR1 LGHNT and CDR2 FRNRAP. Trimming stripped 1 base from V and 0 bases from J, with 2 bases between. This CDR3 is 13 amino acids long.

This chain links TRBV6-5 with TRBJ2-7; a weak D match, TRBD1 (5 bases). Per germline, CDR1 MNHEY and CDR2 SVGAGI. This CDR3 has 13 amino acids. The V gene lost 0 bases and the J gene lost 4 bases, with 7 bases spanning the gap. CDR3 sequence: CASSYSTAYEQYF. For the CDR3, the DNA is TGTGCCAGCAGTTACTCGACAGCATACGAGCAGTACTTC.

The V and J genes are TRBV7-9 and TRBJ2-2, with 9 bases lining up with TRBD1. Germline-derived CDR1 and CDR2 are SEHNR and FQNEAQ (reference sequence). Trimming at V came to 4 bases and at J to 2 bases, leaving 2 bases not matched to a gene. The CDR3 is 15 amino acids. The CDR3: CASSSGQGNTGELFF. CDR3 nucleotide sequence: TGTGCCAGCAGCTCGGGACAGGGAAACACCGGGGAGCTGTTTTTT.

In this sample, this clone turned up once. The genes are TRBV9 and TRBJ2-7; 7 bases line up with TRBD1. The V segment lost 4 bases and the J segment 0 bases; nucleotides outside the gene matches: 4. The CDR3 spans 14 residues. Germline CDR1 is SGDLS and CDR2 is YYNGEE. CDR3 coding DNA: TGTGCCAGCAGCCCCCGGGACAGCTCCTACGAGCAGTACTTC. This codes for CASSPRDSSYEQYF.

The chain is built from TRBV7-9 and TRBJ1-3; tentatively, D is TRBD1 (5 bases). V lost 1 base and J 2 bases, leaving 9 bases between the germline ends. CDR1 and CDR2 from the germline V gene are SEHNR and FQNEAQ (reference sequence). The CDR3 has 15 amino acids. CDR3 nucleotides: TGTGCCAGCAGCTTAGGTGGCAGGGCTGGAAACACCATATATTTT. Its protein is CASSLGGRAGNTIYF.

The chain couples TRBV5-1 to TRBJ2-7; 8 bases agree with TRBD1. The V and J ends lost 2 bases and 4 bases, in that order; junction bases with no gene match: 14. This CDR3 contains 17 residues. Germline V gene sequence: CDR1 SGHRS, CDR2 YFSETQ. CDR3 DNA sequence: TGCGCCAGCAGCTTCGGTGCAGGGGGCCAGGTGGTTTACGAGCAGTACTTC. Its translation: CASSFGAGGQVVYEQYF.

This rearrangement joins TRBV12-5 to TRBJ2-5, with TRBD2 identical over 10 bases. The CDR3 totals 21 residues. The trim removed 6 bases at V and 0 bases at J, leaving 22 bases unmatched. Germline CDR1 reads LGHNT; CDR2 reads FRNRAP. The CDR3 bases are TGTGCTAGTGGCGCCTTCCGACCACAGCGGGAGGGCCGCTACAACCAAGAGACCCAGTACTTC. Amino acid sequence: CASGAFRPQREGRYNQETQYF. Supplemented by reference TRBV12-5 and TRBJ2-5, the full variable domain reads DARVTQTPRHKVTEMGQEVTMRCQPILGHNTVFWYRQTMMQGLELLAYFRNRAPLDDSGMPKDRFSAEMPDATLATLKIQPSEPRDSAVYFCASGAFRPQREGRYNQETQYFGPGTRLLVL.